Sequencing of this T cell receptor beta chain was carried out in a study of blood T cell repertoires in COVID-19. Background on the study: From the United States, Italy and Spain came samples of acute and convalescent COVID-19. Sources were T cells, B-cell-depleted T cells, or PBMCs; the material itself was cDNA or gDNA.

The sample holds one count of this clone. The germline CDR1 and CDR2 sequences are MDHEN and SYDVKM. The CDR3 has 15 residues. V lost 3 bases to trimming and J lost 4 bases, with 12 bases between them. As handled by the study authors: Amplification from reference gene primers served as the basis for estimated nucleated cell counts. Some clones are missing from TCRdb's copy, which holds only in-frame ones; the method was immunoSEQ multiplex PCR. The DNA gave D and trimming, while V, J and clone size come from that table. The table includes roughly 55,000 clones, roughly 80% detected once. The chain has TRBV28 and TRBJ1-4; D not certain. The sequenced sample was peripheral blood. This TCR came from a man aged 60-69 years with acute or convalescent COVID-19. The CDR3 DNA follows: TGTGCCAGCAGTTTTGGGCAGTCGCGTAATGAAAAACTGTTTTTT. Protein sequence: CASSFGQSRNEKLFF.